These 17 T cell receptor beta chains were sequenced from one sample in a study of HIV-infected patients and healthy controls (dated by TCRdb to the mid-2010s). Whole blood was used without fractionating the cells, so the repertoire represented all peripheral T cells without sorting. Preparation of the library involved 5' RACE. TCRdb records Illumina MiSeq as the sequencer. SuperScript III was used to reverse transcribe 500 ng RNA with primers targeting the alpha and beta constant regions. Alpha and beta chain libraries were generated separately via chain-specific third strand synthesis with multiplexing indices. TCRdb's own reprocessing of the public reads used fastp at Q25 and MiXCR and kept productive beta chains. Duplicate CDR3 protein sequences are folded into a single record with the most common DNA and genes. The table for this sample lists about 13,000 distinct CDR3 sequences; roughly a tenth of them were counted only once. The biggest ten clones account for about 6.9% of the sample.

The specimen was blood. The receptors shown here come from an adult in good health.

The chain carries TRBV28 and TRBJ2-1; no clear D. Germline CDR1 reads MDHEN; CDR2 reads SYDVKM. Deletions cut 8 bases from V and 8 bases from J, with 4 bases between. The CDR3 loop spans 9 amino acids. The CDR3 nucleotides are TGTGCCAGCGGGGATGAGCAGTTCTTC. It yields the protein CASGDEQFF.

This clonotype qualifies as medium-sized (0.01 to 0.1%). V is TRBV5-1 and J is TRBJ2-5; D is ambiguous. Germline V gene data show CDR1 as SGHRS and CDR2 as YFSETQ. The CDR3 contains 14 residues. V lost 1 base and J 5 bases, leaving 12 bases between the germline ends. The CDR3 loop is CASSLRVVGETQYF. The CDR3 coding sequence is TGCGCCAGCAGCTTGCGGGTCGTTGGGGAGACCCAGTACTTC.

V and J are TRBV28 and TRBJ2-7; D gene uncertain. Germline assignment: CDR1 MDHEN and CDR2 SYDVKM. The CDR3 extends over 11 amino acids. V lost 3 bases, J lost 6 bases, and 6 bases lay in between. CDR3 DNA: TGTGCCAGCAGTTTCCGGACCGAGCAGTACTTC. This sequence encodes CASSFRTEQYF. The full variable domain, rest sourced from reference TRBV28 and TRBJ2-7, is DVKVTQSSRYLVKRTGEKVFLECVQDMDHENMFWYRQDPGLGLRLIYFSYDVKMKEKGDIPEGYSVSREKKERFSLILESASTNQTSMYLCASSFRTEQYFGPGTRLTVT.

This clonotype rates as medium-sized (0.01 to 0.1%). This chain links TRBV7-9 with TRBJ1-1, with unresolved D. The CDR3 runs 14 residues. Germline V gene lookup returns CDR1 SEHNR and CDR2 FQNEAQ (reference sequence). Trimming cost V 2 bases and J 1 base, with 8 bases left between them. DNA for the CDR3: TGTGCCAGCAGCTTACAGGCTCGGAACACTGAAGCTTTCTTT. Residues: CASSLQARNTEAFF.

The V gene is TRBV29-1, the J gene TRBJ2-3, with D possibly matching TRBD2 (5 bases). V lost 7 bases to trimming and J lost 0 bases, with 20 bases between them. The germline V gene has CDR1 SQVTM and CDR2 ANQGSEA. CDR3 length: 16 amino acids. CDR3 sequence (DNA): TGCAGCGCCTACACCTCTATCGGGGTCAGCACAGATACGCAGTATTTT. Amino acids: CSAYTSIGVSTDTQYF.

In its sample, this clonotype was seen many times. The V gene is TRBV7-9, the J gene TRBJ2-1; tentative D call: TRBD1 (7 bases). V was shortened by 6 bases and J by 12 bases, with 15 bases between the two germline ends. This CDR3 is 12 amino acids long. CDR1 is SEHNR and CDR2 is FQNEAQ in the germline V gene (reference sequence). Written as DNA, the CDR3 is TGTGCCAGCAGTTTCAGGGGGGAGAGGCAGTTCTTC. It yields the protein CASSFRGERQFF.

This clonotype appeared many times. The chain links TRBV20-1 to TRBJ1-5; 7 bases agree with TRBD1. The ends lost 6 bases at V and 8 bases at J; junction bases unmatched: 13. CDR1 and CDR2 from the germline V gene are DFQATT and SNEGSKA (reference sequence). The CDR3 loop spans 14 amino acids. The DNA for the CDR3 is TGCAGTGCCGAGGACAGGCGGATGTACGAGCCCCAGCATTTT. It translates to CSAEDRRMYEPQHF.

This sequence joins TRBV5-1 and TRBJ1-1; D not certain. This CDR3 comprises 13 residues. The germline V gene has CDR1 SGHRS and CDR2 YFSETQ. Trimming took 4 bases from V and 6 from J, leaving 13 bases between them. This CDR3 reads CASSEVSTPEAFF. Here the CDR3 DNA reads TGCGCCAGCAGCGAGGTTTCTACCCCTGAAGCTTTCTTT.

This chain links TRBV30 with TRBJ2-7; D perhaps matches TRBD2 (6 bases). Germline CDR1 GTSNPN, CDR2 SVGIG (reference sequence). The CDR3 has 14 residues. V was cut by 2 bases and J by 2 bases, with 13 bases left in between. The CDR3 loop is CAWSRVAATYEQYF. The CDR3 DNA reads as TGTGCCTGGAGTAGGGTAGCGGCTACCTACGAGCAGTACTTC.

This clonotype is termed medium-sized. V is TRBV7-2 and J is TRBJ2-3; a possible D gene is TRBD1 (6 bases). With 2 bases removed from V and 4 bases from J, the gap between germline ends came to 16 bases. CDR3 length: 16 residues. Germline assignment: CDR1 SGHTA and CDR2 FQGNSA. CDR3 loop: CASSLIGQGIPDTQYF. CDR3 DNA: TGTGCCAGCAGCTTAATCGGTCAGGGGATTCCAGATACGCAGTATTTT.

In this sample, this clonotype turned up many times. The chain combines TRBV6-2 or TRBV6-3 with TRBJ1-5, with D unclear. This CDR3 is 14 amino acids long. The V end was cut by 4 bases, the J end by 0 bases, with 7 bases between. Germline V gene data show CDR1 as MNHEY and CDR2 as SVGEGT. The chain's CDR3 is CASSSGNSNQPQHF. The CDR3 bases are TGTGCCAGCAGTTCCGGGAATAGCAATCAGCCCCAGCATTTT.

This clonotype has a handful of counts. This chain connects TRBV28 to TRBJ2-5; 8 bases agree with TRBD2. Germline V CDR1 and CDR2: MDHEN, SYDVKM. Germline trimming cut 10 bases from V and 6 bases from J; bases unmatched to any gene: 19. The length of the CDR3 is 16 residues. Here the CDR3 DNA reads TGTGCCACCGGCCCCCGGGAAGCGGGAGATCGGAAGACCCAGTACTTC. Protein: CATGPREAGDRKTQYF.

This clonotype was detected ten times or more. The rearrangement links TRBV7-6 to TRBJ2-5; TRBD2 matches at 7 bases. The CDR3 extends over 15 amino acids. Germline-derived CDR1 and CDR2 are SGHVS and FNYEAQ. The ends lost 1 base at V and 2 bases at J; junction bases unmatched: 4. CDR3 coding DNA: TGTGCCAGCAGCTTAGGAGCGGGGCCGCAAGAGACCCAGTACTTC. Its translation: CASSLGAGPQETQYF.

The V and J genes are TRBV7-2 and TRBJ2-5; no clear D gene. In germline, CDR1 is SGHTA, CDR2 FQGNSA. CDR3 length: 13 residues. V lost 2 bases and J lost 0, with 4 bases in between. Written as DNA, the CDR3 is TGTGCCAGCAGCTTACGGTACCAAGAGACCCAGTACTTC. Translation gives CASSLRYQETQYF.

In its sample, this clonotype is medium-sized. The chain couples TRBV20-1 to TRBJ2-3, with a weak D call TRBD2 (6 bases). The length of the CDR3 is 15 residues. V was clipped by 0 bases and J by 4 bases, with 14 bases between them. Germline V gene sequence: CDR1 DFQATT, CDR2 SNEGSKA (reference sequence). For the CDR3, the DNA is TGCAGTGCTAGAGATCCGGCAGGGAGGCCAGATACGCAGTATTTT. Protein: CSARDPAGRPDTQYF.

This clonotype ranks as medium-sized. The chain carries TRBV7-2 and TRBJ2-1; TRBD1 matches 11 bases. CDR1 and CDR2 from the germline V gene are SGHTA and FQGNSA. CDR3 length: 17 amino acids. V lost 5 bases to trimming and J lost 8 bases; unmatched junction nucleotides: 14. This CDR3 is CASSRRRTGGVQDEQFF. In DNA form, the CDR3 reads TGTGCCAGCAGCCGTAGACGGACAGGGGGCGTACAAGATGAGCAGTTCTTC. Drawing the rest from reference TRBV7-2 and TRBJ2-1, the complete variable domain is GAGVSQSPSNKVTEKGKDVELRCDPISGHTALYWYRQSLGQGLEFLIYFQGNSAPDKSGLPSDRFSAERTGGSVSTLTIQRTQQEDSAVYLCASSRRRTGGVQDEQFFGPGTRLTVL.

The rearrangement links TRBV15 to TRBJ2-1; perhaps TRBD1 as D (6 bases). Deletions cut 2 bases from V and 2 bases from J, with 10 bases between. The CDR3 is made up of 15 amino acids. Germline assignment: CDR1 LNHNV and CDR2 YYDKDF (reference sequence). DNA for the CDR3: TGTGCCACCAGCAGAAACAGGGACCCCTACAATGAGCAGTTCTTC. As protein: CATSRNRDPYNEQFF.